This T cell receptor (beta chain) was retrieved from a study of response to subunit inactivated influenza vaccine. General study findings and limits: Each seasonal influenza vaccination recruits few new T cells, the authors suggested.

As for this clonotype: Its specificity is not known.

Germline loops: CDR1 KGHSH, CDR2 LQKENI. The V end lost 5 bases, the J end lost 2 bases, and 15 bases lay between the germline ends. CDR3 length: 15 amino acids. Each CDR3 protein is one row after TCRdb ran MiXCR on the RT-PCR reads. Altogether about 520,000 distinct CDR3 sequences are present, over 25% being singletons, with the ten largest covering around 2%. The V gene is TRBV18, the J gene TRBJ1-1; TRBD1 might be the D (5 bases). This TCR derives from a man aged 50 or older who received an inactivated influenza vaccine. The sample consisted of CD4+ T cells sorted from PBMCs, taken 4 to 6 days after vaccination. CDR3 nucleotide sequence: TGTGCCAGCTCAGCGCGCGACAGAGCCAACACTGAAGCTTTCTTT. Encoded protein: CASSARDRANTEAFF.